Described below is a single T cell receptor beta chain sequence and its context. The data stem from a study of control samples from healthy donors and cancer patients. The V end lost 3 bases, the J end lost 4 bases, and 9 bases lay between the germline ends. The CDR3 consists of 13 residues. Germline V gene data show CDR1 as SEHNR and CDR2 as FQNEAQ (reference sequence). The protocol was immunoSEQ multiplex PCR, while the TCRdb copy is restricted to in-frame clones and leaves out a portion. The data show 100,000 to 150,000 clones, with roughly 90% seen just once and roughly 7.8% held by the top ten. The V call is TRBV7-9, the J call TRBJ1-2, with a weak D call TRBD1 (6 bases). Sequenced input: blood. The receptor was isolated from a man younger than 30 in good health. CDR3 sequence reads: CASSFGQIYGYTF. Here the CDR3 DNA reads TGTGCCAGCAGCTTTGGACAGATCTATGGCTACACCTTC.